This T cell receptor (beta chain) derives from a study of Graves' ophthalmopathy and Graves' hyperthyroidism. The V segment lost 6 bases and the J segment 3 bases; nucleotides outside the gene matches: 10. The CDR3 spans 15 residues. Germline V gives CDR1 LNHNV, CDR2 YYDKDF (reference sequence). Amplified TCR beta CDR3 regions were obtained using RNA transcripts as template. HTBI primers were used in a first-round RT-PCR, which preceded a second-round multiplex PCR. MiXCR, applied by TCRdb to the multiplex PCR reads, yields one record per CDR3 protein. The data show around 1.1 million distinct CDR3 sequences, around a third seen once. This clonotype was seen ten or more times.

The clonotype originates from an adult man with Graves' hyperthyroidism. The gene calls are TRBV15 and TRBJ2-7, with TRBD1 identical over 8 bases. Input material: peripheral blood or thyroid tissue (not recorded which). As DNA, the CDR3 is TGTGCCACCAGACAAGACCGGGACAGGAGCTACGAGCAGTACTTC. Its translation: CATRQDRDRSYEQYF.